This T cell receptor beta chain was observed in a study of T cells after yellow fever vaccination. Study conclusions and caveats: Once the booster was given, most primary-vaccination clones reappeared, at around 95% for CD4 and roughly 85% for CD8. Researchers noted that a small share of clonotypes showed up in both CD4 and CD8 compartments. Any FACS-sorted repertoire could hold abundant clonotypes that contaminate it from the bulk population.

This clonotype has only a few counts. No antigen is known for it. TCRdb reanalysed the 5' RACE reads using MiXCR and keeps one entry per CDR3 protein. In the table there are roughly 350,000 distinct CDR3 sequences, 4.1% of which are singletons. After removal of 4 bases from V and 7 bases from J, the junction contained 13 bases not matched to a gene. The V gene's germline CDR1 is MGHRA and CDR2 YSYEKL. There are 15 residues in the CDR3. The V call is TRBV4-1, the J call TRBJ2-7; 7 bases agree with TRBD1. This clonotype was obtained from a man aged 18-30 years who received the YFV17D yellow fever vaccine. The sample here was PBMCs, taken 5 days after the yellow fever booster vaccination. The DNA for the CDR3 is TGCGCCAGCAGCCCCAACAGGGGCCCTCCGACGGAGCAGTACTTC. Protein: CASSPNRGPPTEQYF.